This T cell receptor (beta chain) is drawn from a study of cytomegalovirus exposure and HLA in healthy donors. In the study overall: Within an early data release were about 85 million unique TCRs drawn from HLA-typed donors. General observations from the study: TCR beta V segments were, for the most part, productive about 87% or about 30% of the time in an earlier analysis. In most subjects, TCR beta sequences reportedly gave accurate predictions of HLA-A and HLA-B alleles.

The V gene's germline CDR1 is LGHNA and CDR2 YSLEER. Trimming stripped 4 bases from V and 5 bases from J, with 23 bases between. The CDR3 consists of 17 residues. PCR used 60 Vbeta primers and 13 Jbeta primers. Sequencing was performed with immunoSEQ multiplex PCR; in TCRdb, only in-frame clones are kept and a portion is missing. The sample consists of 170,000 or so clones, about four fifths of them appearing once. Healthy people donating bone marrow made up the donors. This clone turned up a few times. No antigen is known for it. V usage is TRBV4-3 and J usage is TRBJ2-5; D may be TRBD1 (6 bases). The TCR comes from a man aged 30-40 years in good health and CMV-seropositive. The sequenced sample consisted of PBMCs. The CDR3 sequence is CASSPGIPTGFGETQYF. The DNA of the CDR3 is TGCGCCAGCAGCCCCGGGATCCCCACAGGGTTCGGTGAGACCCAGTACTTC.